Sequencing of this TCR beta chain was carried out in a study of graft-versus-host responses after intestinal transplantation. Overall study results and limits: There were GvH clones found in recipient marrow, and some of them appeared first in ileum or blood.

TCRdb keeps only in-frame clones here, not all; method: immunoSEQ multiplex PCR. The sample consists of 90,000 to 95,000 clones, 80% to 95% of them appearing once. Germline lookup yields CDR1 SGHAT and CDR2 FQNNGV. The CDR3 totals 17 residues. The junction had 8 bases not matched to a gene; V was cut back by 2 bases and J by 0 bases. Comments on this clone: What it binds is unknown.

The gene calls are TRBV11-2 and TRBJ2-5; 8 bases line up with TRBD2. The sample consisted of unstimulated CD8+ T cells sorted from spleen or lymph node cells, taken before intestinal transplant. This clonotype was sampled from a human donor who received an intestinal transplant. The CDR3 region has the DNA TGTGCCAGCAGCTTATCACTAGCGGCTACTTACCAAGAGACCCAGTACTTC. Its protein product is CASSLSLAATYQETQYF.